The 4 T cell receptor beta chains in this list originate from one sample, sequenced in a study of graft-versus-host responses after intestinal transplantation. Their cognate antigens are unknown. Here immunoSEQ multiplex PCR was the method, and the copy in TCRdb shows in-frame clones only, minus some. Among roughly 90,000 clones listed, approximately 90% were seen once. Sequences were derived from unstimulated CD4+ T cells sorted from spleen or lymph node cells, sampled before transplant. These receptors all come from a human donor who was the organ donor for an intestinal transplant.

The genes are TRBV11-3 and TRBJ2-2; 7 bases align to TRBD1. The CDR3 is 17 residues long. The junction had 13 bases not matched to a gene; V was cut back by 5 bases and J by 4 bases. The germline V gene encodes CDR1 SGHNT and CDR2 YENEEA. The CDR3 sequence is CASSEDPGGQSTGELFF. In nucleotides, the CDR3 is TGTGCCAGCAGCGAGGACCCAGGGGGTCAGTCCACCGGGGAGCTGTTTTTT.

The CDR3 DNA reads as TGTGCCAGCAGTTTATCGATCGGCAGGGTCCCCTACGAGCAGTACTTC. Translation: CASSLSIGRVPYEQYF. This chain joins TRBV27 and TRBJ2-7; D is possibly TRBD1 (5 bases). Trimming removed 0 bases at V and 2 bases at J, with 14 bases between. Germline V gene lookup returns CDR1 MNHEY and CDR2 SMNVEV (reference sequence). The CDR3 runs 16 residues.

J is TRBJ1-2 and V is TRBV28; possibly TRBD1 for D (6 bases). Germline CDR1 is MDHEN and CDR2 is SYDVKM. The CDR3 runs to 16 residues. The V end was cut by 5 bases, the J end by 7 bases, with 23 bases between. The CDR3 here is CASSPFLVRGISGYTF. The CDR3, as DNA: TGTGCCAGCAGTCCATTTCTCGTCAGGGGAATCTCTGGCTACACCTTC.

CDR3 amino acids: CASKWSSGGYNEQFF. The DNA for the CDR3 is TGTGCCAGCAAGTGGTCGAGCGGGGGGTACAATGAGCAGTTCTTC. V usage is TRBV6-5 and J usage is TRBJ2-1; 9 nucleotides match TRBD2. This CDR3 is 15 amino acids long. CDR1 and CDR2 (germline): MNHEY, SVGAGI. Trimming took 7 bases from V and 4 from J; bases not matched to a gene: 8.